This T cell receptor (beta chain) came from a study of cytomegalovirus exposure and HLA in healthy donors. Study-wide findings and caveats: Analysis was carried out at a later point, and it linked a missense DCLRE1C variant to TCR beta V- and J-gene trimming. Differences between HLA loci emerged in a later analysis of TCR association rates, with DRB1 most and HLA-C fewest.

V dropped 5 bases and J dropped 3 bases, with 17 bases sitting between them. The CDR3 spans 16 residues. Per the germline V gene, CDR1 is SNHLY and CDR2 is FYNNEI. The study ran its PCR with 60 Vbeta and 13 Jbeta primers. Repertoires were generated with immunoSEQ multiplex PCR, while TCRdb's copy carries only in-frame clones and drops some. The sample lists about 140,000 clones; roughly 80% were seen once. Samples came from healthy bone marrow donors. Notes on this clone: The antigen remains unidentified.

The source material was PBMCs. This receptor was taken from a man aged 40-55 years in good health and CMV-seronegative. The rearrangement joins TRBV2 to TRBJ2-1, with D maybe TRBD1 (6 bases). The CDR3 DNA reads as TGTGCCAGCAGTCGAAGACGGACAGAACTCTACAATGAGCAGTTCTTC. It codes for CASSRRRTELYNEQFF.